This TCR beta chain was documented in a study of blood T cell repertoires in COVID-19. Study context: PBMCs, B-cell-depleted T cells, or T cells were the source of the cDNA or gDNA that made up the material.

Per germline, CDR1 SGHRS and CDR2 YFSETQ. V dropped 3 bases and J dropped 0 bases, with 9 bases sitting between them. The CDR3 loop spans 14 amino acids. As processed by the authors: Reference gene primer amplification gave nucleated cell count estimates. Profiling relied on immunoSEQ multiplex PCR, and the TCRdb table lists in-frame clones only, not all of them. The DNA was the basis for D and trimming; V, J and clone size are from that table. The data hold about 170,000 clones, with around nine tenths observed a single time. Sequences were obtained from peripheral blood. The source is a man in his 70s with acute or convalescent COVID-19. This chain links TRBV5-1 with TRBJ1-2; D gene ambiguous. CDR3 DNA: TGCGCCAGCAGCTCGGAGGGATCTAACTATGGCTACACCTTC. Encoded protein: CASSSEGSNYGYTF.